What follows is one T cell receptor beta chain and its context. Its antigen is currently unknown. This sample is drawn from a study of T cell repertoires in cytomegalovirus infection. Trimming removed 4 bases from V and 2 bases from J, with 9 bases in between. The germline CDR1 and CDR2 sequences are SGHNT and YYREEE (reference sequence). This CDR3 contains 13 residues. A single record per CDR3 protein comes from TCRdb applying MiXCR to the reads. Altogether approximately 300,000 distinct CDR3 sequences are present, roughly 28% being singletons, with the ten largest covering around 20%. The TCR sequence derives from a human donor in good health (CMV status not recorded). Some clones in this sample may be carry-over from other donors' samples. V and J are TRBV5-4 and TRBJ1-2; perhaps TRBD1 as D (5 bases). Sequenced material: cultured PBMCs, taken from culture after CMV antigen stimulation. This CDR3 reads CASSVDRNYGYTF. As DNA, the CDR3 is TGTGCCAGCAGCGTTGACAGAAACTATGGCTACACCTTC.